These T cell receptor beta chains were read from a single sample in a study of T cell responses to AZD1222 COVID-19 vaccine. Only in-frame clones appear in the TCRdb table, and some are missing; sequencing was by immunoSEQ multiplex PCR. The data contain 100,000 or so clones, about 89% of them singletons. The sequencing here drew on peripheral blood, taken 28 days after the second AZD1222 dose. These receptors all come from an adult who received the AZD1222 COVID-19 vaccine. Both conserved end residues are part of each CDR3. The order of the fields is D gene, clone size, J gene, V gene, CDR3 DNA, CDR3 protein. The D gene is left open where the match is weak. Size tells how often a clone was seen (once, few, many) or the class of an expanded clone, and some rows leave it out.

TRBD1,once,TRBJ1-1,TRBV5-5,TGTGCCAGCAGGATGACAGGGACGTTTGGCACTGAAGCTTTCTTT,CASRMTGTFGTEAFF
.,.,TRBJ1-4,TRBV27,TGTGCCAGCAGTTTTTCCGAACGTTCCCGACTTGAAAAACTGTTTTTT,CASSFSERSRLEKLFF
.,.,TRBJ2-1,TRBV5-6,TGTGCCAGCAGCTTGGACATCTACAATGAGCAGTTCTTC,CASSLDIYNEQFF
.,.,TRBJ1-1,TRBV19,TGTGCCAGTAGTATTTCGGGCTCTGAAGCTTTCTTT,CASSISGSEAFF
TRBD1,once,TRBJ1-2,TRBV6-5,TGTGCCAGCACCAGGGACAGTTGGTCCAACTATGGCTACACCTTC,CASTRDSWSNYGYTF
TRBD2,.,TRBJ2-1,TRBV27,TGTGCCAGCAGTTCGGGACTAGCGGGGTTCTACAATGAGCAGTTCTTC,CASSSGLAGFYNEQFF
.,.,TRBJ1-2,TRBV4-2,TGTGCCAGCAGCCAAGAGGTGGCGAGGGGCTACACCTTC,CASSQEVARGYTF
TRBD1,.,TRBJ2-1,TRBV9,TGTGCCAGCAGCTCCCGACAGGGGTCCTACAATGAGCAGTTCTTC,CASSSRQGSYNEQFF
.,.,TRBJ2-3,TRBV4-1,TGCGCCAACCAGACAGGATCCACAGATACGCAGTATTTT,CANQTGSTDTQYF
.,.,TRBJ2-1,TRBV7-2,TGTGCCAGCAGCTACCGGGTCCTGGGGCATGAGCAGTTCTTC,CASSYRVLGHEQFF
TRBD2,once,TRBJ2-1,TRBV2,TGTGCCAGCGGTGAGGGCGGGAGGCGATCCTACAATGAGCAGTTCTTC,CASGEGGRRSYNEQFF
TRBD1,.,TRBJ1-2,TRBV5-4,TGTGCCAGCAGCTGGACAGGGAGTGGTGGCTACACCTTC,CASSWTGSGGYTF
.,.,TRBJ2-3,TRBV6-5,TGTGCCAGCAGCCGCGGGACGGATACGCAGTATTTT,CASSRGTDTQYF
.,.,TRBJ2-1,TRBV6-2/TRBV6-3,TGTGCCAGCAGTCTAGGCCTGCGGATGGCCTACAATGAGCAGTTCTTC,CASSLGLRMAYNEQFF
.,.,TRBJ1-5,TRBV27,TGTGCCAGCAGTCTCCGACAGGACGCTTATAGCAATCAGCCCCAGCATTTT,CASSLRQDAYSNQPQHF
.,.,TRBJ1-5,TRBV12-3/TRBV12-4,TGTGCCAGCAGTTTAACCCAGGCCGCGGCCCAGCATTTT,CASSLTQAAAQHF
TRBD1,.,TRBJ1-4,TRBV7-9,TGTGCCAGCACCCAAGGGACAGGGAATGAAAAACTGTTTTTT,CASTQGTGNEKLFF
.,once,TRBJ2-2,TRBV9,TGTGCCAGCAGCGTAAGGTCCGGGGCCGCGAACACCGGGGAGCTGTTTTTT,CASSVRSGAANTGELFF
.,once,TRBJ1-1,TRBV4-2,TGTGCCAGCAGCCAAGCCGGCGCTCACACTGAAGCTTTCTTT,CASSQAGAHTEAFF
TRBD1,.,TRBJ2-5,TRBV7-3,TGTGCCAGCAGCTTATCGGGACAGGGGGTAGAGACCCAGTACTTC,CASSLSGQGVETQYF
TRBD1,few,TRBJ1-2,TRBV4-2,TGTGCCAGCAGCCCAAATCCGGGACAGATTAGTGGCTACACCTTC,CASSPNPGQISGYTF
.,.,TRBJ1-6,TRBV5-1,TGCGCCAGCAGCTTGGTTCGTAATTCACCCCTCCACTTT,CASSLVRNSPLHF
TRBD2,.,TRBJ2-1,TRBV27,TGTGCCAGCAGTCCTCTGGGAGAGGCTAGCGGGATGTTCTTC,CASSPLGEASGMFF
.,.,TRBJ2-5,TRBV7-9,TGTGCCAGCAGCTTTTCCCAGGGGATAGAGACCCAGTACTTC,CASSFSQGIETQYF